The T cell receptor beta chain under discussion was sequenced for a study of blood T cell repertoires in COVID-19. This clone has more than one count but fewer than ten. The CDR3 spans 14 residues. The trim removed 6 bases at V and 3 bases at J, leaving 7 bases unmatched. From germline, CDR1 is KGHSH and CDR2 LQKENI. Original processing notes: Amplification of reference gene primers provided the estimated nucleated cell counts. Here immunoSEQ multiplex PCR was the method, and the copy in TCRdb shows in-frame clones only, minus some. V and J calls and clone size come straight from that table; D and trimming were deduced from the DNA. The sample holds about 58,000 clones; around 90% are singletons and the top ten take more than 1.2%.

The chain couples TRBV18 to TRBJ1-2; 7 bases are shared with TRBD1. The sequencing sample was made of peripheral blood. The TCR sequence derives from a man in his sixties with acute or convalescent COVID-19. The CDR3 DNA reads as TGTGCCAGCTCCCGGGACAGTTTTGACTATGGCTACACCTTC. Amino acids: CASSRDSFDYGYTF.